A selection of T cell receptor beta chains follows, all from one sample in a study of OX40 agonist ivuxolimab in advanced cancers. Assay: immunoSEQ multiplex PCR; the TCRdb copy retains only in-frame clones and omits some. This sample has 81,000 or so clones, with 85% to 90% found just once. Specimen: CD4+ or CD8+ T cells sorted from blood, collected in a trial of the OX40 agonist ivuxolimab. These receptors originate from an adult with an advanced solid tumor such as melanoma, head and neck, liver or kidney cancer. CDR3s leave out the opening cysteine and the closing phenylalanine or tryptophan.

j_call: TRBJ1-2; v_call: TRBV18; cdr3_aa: ASSPPTGSNYGYT
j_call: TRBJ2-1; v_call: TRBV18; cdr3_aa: ASSPGVYNEQF
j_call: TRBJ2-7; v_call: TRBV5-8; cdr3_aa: ASSLDIGGNSESIEQY
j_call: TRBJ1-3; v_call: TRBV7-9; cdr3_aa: ASSRLARSSGNTIY
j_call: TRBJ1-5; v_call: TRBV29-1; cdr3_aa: SVRQGGDQPQH
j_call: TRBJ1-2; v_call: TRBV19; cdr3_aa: ASSARQGLGYGYT
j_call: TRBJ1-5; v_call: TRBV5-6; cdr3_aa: ASSLDQPQH
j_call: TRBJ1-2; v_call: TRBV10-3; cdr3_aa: AISDKTGNYGYT
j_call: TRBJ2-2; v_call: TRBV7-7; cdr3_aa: ASSLGVQSAGELF
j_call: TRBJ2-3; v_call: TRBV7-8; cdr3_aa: ASSSTSVGGGTQY
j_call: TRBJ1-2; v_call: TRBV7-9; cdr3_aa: ASVPLWTLLQIYGYT
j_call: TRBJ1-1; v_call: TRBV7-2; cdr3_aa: ASSLYGGEAF
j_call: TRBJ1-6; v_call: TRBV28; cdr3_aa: ASALTGFDNSPLH
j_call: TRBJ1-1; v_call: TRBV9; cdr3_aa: ASSATVANTEAF
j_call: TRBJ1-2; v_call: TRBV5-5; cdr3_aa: ASSWGRAGPVYT
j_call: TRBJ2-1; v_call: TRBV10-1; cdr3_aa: ASSDDNEQF
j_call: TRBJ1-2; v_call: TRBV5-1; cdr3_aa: ASSREFYGYT